This T cell receptor delta chain was sequenced in a study of gamma-delta T cells after stem cell transplantation. TCRdb re-called the RT-PCR reads with CATT. The data hold 12,000 to 15,000 delta-chain clones, with more than 30% observed a single time. This clone was observed a handful of times. Germline CDR1 and CDR2: GEAIGNYY and EKD. CDR3 size: 19 residues. Losses at the gene ends were 7 bases for V and 0 bases for J; bases not matched to a gene: 12. The chain is built from TRDV2 and TRDJ3, with 9 nucleotides matching TRDD3. The clonotype comes from a human donor. It is not recorded whose cells these are; they may come from a transplant donor. Sequencing was performed on gamma-delta T cells. The CDR3 is CAWMTLGDPISWDTRQMFF. For the CDR3, the DNA is TGTGCCTGGATGACGCTGGGGGATCCTATCTCCTGGGACACCCGACAGATGTTTTTC.